The entry below describes one TCR beta chain. Its antigen is unidentified. The sample belongs to a study of cytomegalovirus exposure and HLA in healthy donors. This PCR relied on a set of 60 Vbeta primers and 13 Jbeta primers. The assay was immunoSEQ multiplex PCR, and TCRdb's table has in-frame clones only and misses some. The sample lists under 170,000 clones, 79% seen once, with roughly 3.6% in the top ten. CDR1 and CDR2 (germline): SGDLS, YYNGEE. The CDR3 length is 21 residues. The V segment lost 0 bases and the J segment 7 bases; nucleotides outside the gene matches: 24. Study results and caveats: With later analysis, a missense DCLRE1C variant became linked to TCR beta V- and J-gene trimming. Listed as cytomegalovirus-associated were 150 or so TCR beta chains. Among immune exposure information, only CMV serostatus was available. In a later analysis, HLA-associated beta chains showed higher expansion and lower generation probabilities than comparable chains.

The chain couples TRBV9 to TRBJ2-1; 8 positions match TRBD1. The material sequenced was PBMCs. This sequence was found in a human donor in good health. CDR3 bases: TGTGCCAGCAGCGTAGTTTCCCCGGCGACAGGGGAATTTACACTGCCTAATGAGCAGTTCTTC. Amino acids: CASSVVSPATGEFTLPNEQFF.